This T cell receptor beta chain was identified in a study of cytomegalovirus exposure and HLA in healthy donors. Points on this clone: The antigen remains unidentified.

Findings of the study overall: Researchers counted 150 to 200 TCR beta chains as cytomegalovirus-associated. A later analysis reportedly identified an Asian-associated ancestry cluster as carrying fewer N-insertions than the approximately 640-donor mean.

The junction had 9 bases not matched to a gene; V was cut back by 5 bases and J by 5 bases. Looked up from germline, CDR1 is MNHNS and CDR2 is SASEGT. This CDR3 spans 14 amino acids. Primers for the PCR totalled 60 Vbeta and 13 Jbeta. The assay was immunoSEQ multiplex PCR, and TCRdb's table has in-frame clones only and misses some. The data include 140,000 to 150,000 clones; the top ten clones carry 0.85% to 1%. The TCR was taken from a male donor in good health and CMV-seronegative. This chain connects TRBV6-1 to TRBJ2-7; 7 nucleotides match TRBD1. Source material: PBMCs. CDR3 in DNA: TGTGCCAGCAGTAGGGCCAGGGGGTTCAACGAGCAGTACTTC. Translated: CASSRARGFNEQYF.